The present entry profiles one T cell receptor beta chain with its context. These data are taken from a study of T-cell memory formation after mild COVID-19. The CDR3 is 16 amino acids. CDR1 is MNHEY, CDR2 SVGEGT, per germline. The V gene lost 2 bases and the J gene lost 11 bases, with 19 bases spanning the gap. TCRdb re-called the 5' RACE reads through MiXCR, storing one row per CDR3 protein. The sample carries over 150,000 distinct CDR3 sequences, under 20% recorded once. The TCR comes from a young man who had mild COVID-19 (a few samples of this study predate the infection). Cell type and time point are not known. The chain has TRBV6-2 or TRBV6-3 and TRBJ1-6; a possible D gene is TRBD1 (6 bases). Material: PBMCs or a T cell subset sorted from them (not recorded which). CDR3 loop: CASSYGGPTVNPPLHF. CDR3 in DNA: TGTGCCAGCAGTTACGGGGGCCCGACCGTCAATCCACCCCTCCACTTT.